The text below deals with one TCR beta chain. The target antigen is unknown. Germline lookup yields CDR1 WNHNN and CDR2 SYGVQD (reference sequence). This CDR3 has 14 residues. V shed 5 bases, J shed 3 bases, and the junction held 2 bases outside the gene matches. The data were taken from a study of cytomegalovirus exposure and HLA in healthy donors. Study-level findings and limits: Follow-up analysis found HLA locus-dependent TCR association rates, highest for DRB1 and lowest for HLA-C. According to an earlier analysis, most TCR beta V segments yielded productive rearrangements about 87% or about 30% of the time. Later analysis identified a missense DCLRE1C variant that was linked to TCR beta V- and J-gene trimming.

PCR used 60 Vbeta primers and 13 Jbeta primers. The protocol was immunoSEQ multiplex PCR, while the TCRdb copy is restricted to in-frame clones and leaves out a portion. The table shows about 130,000 clones, with 70% to 80% occurring only once. Material for sequencing was PBMCs. The receptor was derived from a man aged 50 or older in good health and CMV-seronegative. This rearrangement joins TRBV10-1 to TRBJ2-7; 12 bases are a match to TRBD2. The CDR3 sequence is CASSKTSGSYEQYF. As DNA, the CDR3 is TGCGCCAGCAGTAAGACTAGCGGGAGCTACGAGCAGTACTTC.